A selection of T cell receptor beta chains follows, all from one sample in a study of blood T cell repertoires in COVID-19. Profiling relied on immunoSEQ multiplex PCR, and the TCRdb table lists in-frame clones only, not all of them. The sample records about 82,000 clones, roughly 79% being singletons. Sequencing was carried out using peripheral blood. These receptors all come from a man older than 75 with acute or convalescent COVID-19. The CDR3 runs from the conserved cysteine through the conserved F or W. The D gene is left open where the match is weak. Size is stated for part of the rows, as once, few or many counts, or as a class when the clone is expanded.

>TRBD2|TRBJ2-1|few|TRBV7-9
TGTGCCAGCAGCTTAGTGGTGGGACGTCCTGGGGGGGCCTACAATGAGCAGTTCTTC
CASSLVVGRPGGAYNEQFF
>TRBD1|TRBJ1-1|NA|TRBV19
TGTGCCAGTAGTCCTAGACAGGGGAACACTGAAGCTTTCTTT
CASSPRQGNTEAFF
>TRBD1|TRBJ2-7|NA|TRBV29-1
TGCAGCGTTGTCCTGGGACAGCCTCCCTACGAGCAGTACTTC
CSVVLGQPPYEQYF
>TRBD2|TRBJ2-2|NA|TRBV3-1/TRBV3-2
TGTGCCAGCAGCCGAGGGACTAGCGGGAGCGGTCGGTCCGGGGAGCTGTTTTTT
CASSRGTSGSGRSGELFF
>NA|TRBJ2-5|NA|TRBV15
TGTGCCACCAGCAGAGATCAACAAGAGACCCAGTACTTC
CATSRDQQETQYF
>TRBD1|TRBJ2-7|once|TRBV19
TGTGCCACCACGGGACAGGGGAGGTCCGAGCAGTACTTC
CATTGQGRSEQYF
>NA|TRBJ2-6|NA|TRBV28
TGTGCCAGCACCGACAGCAAGTCTGGGGCCAACGTCCTGACTTTC
CASTDSKSGANVLTF
>TRBD1|TRBJ2-4|once|TRBV6-5
TGTGCCAGCAGTTTAACAGGGGGCCAGCCCAACATTCAGTACTTC
CASSLTGGQPNIQYF
>NA|TRBJ1-3|NA|TRBV5-4
TGTGCCAGCAGCTTCGTGGGGAGTGGAAACACCATATATTTT
CASSFVGSGNTIYF
>TRBD1|TRBJ2-7|once|TRBV28
TGTGCCAGCAGTTCCCCGGGACAGGGCGACAAGCAGTACTTC
CASSSPGQGDKQYF
>TRBD1|TRBJ1-1|NA|TRBV10-1
TGCGCCAGCAGTGAGTTGAGGGACAGAAAGAACACTGAAGCTTTCTTT
CASSELRDRKNTEAFF
>TRBD1|TRBJ1-6|NA|TRBV5-1
TGCGCCAGCAGCACAGGGACAGGGGGCAATTCACCCCTCCACTTT
CASSTGTGGNSPLHF
>NA|TRBJ2-5|NA|TRBV5-4
TGTGCCAGCAGCTTGGTTCCGGACAGCCAAGAGACCCAGTACTTC
CASSLVPDSQETQYF
>TRBD1|TRBJ2-2|NA|TRBV19
TGTGCCAGTAAGGACAGGGGGAATAGGAACACCGGGGAGCTGTTTTTT
CASKDRGNRNTGELFF
>NA|TRBJ1-1|NA|TRBV19
TGTGCCAGTAGTAGGACTCAGAACACTGAAGCTTTCTTT
CASSRTQNTEAFF
>TRBD2|TRBJ2-3|NA|TRBV6-5
TGTGCCAGCAGTTACTCGCGGGAGGGCCGTAGTAGGTATTTT
CASSYSREGRSRYF
>NA|TRBJ1-3|NA|TRBV18
TGTGCCAGCTCACCCAATCAACCAGGAAAACAGGGTAGTCCTGGAAACACCATATATTTT
CASSPNQPGKQGSPGNTIYF
>NA|TRBJ2-1|NA|TRBV28
TGTGCCAGCAGCCTATCGGGGTACAATGAGCAGTTCTTC
CASSLSGYNEQFF
>TRBD1|TRBJ2-7|NA|TRBV2
TGTGCCAGCAGCTCCGGGACAGGGGGCATACGCTCCTACGAGCAGTACTTC
CASSSGTGGIRSYEQYF
>TRBD2|TRBJ2-7|NA|TRBV4-1
TGCGCCAGCAGCCACCGGACTAGCGGGAGTTACGAGCAGTACTTC
CASSHRTSGSYEQYF
>TRBD1|TRBJ2-5|NA|TRBV18
TGTGCCAGCTCACTCTTGACAGGGCAGGCGGGTCAAGAGACCCAGTACTTC
CASSLLTGQAGQETQYF
>TRBD2|TRBJ2-3|NA|TRBV5-1
TGCGCCAGCAGCTCCAGGGCTCAGACTAGCGGGAGTTTAGATACGCAGTATTTT
CASSSRAQTSGSLDTQYF
>NA|TRBJ2-7|NA|TRBV19
TGTGCCAGTGCCGGGACAGGGACTAGCGACGAGCAGTACTTC
CASAGTGTSDEQYF
>TRBD1|TRBJ1-5|NA|TRBV6-5
TGTGCCAGCAGGGGGACAGGCCAACAGCCCCAGCATTTT
CASRGTGQQPQHF
>TRBD1|TRBJ2-6|NA|TRBV7-3
TGTGCCAGCAGCATTACAGGGGCTGGGGCCAACGTCCTGACTTTC
CASSITGAGANVLTF
>NA|TRBJ2-5|NA|TRBV10-1
TGCGCCAGCAGTGAGGGAGGGTTCGAAGAGACCCAGTACTTC
CASSEGGFEETQYF
>NA|TRBJ1-4|once|TRBV21-1
TGTGCCAGCAGCAAAGAAAGGGGCTATCTCGGTGAAAAACTGTTTTTT
CASSKERGYLGEKLFF
>TRBD2|TRBJ2-3|NA|TRBV28
TGTGCCAGCAGCTCGACTAGCGGGGCCACAGATACGCAGTATTTT
CASSSTSGATDTQYF
>NA|TRBJ1-6|NA|TRBV15
TGTGCCACCAGACGGGACACAGGGAACGGATCACCCCTCCACTTT
CATRRDTGNGSPLHF
>NA|TRBJ2-6|NA|TRBV6-2/TRBV6-3
TGTGCCAGCAGTTACTGGTCGCAGGCTGGGGCCAACGTCCTGACTTTC
CASSYWSQAGANVLTF
>NA|TRBJ2-6|NA|TRBV5-1
TGCGCCAGCAGCCCGAACCCTACAGGAGCAGGGGCCAACGTCCTGACTTTC
CASSPNPTGAGANVLTF
>TRBD2|TRBJ2-7|once|TRBV6-6
TGTGCCAGCAGTCCAACCCTGGGAGCGGGAGGGCGGTACGAGCAGTACTTC
CASSPTLGAGGRYEQYF
>NA|TRBJ2-5|once|TRBV18
TGTGCCAGCTCACCAAAGTTTCAGGCTGCAGGAAAAGAGACCCAGTACTTC
CASSPKFQAAGKETQYF
>TRBD1|TRBJ1-4|NA|TRBV5-1
TGCGCCAGCAGCTTGCCGGGGACAGGGGGCTTGAAGGAAAAACTGTTTTTT
CASSLPGTGGLKEKLFF
>NA|TRBJ1-1|few|TRBV30
TGTGCCTGGATAGGGGAATGGGAAGCTTTCTTT
CAWIGEWEAFF
>NA|TRBJ1-2|NA|TRBV5-1
TGCGCCAGCAGCTCTGGGGGCTCCTATGGCTACACCTTC
CASSSGGSYGYTF
>TRBD1|TRBJ2-6|once|TRBV30
TGTGCCTGGAGGCCGGGACAGGGCTACTCTGGGGCCAACGTCCTGACTTTC
CAWRPGQGYSGANVLTF
>TRBD2|TRBJ2-1|NA|TRBV11-2
TGTGCCAGCAGCTTAGCCGGGACTAGCGGGAACAATGAGCAGTTCTTC
CASSLAGTSGNNEQFF
>NA|TRBJ2-7|many|TRBV28
TGTGCCAGCAGATCCTTCAGATACGAGCAGTACTTC
CASRSFRYEQYF
>TRBD1|TRBJ2-1|NA|TRBV2
TGTGCCAGCAGTGTCCGTGGACAGGGGGCCTACAATGAGCAGTTCTTC
CASSVRGQGAYNEQFF
>TRBD1|TRBJ1-1|NA|TRBV18
TGTGCCAGCTCACCGGAGTTTACCCGGGACAGAGCTGAAGCTTTCTTT
CASSPEFTRDRAEAFF
>NA|TRBJ1-6|NA|TRBV7-2
TGTGCCAGCAGCGTTAACAGCAATTCACCCCTCCACTTT
CASSVNSNSPLHF
>TRBD2|TRBJ2-5|NA|TRBV5-1
TGCGCCAGCAGCTCACTACCGGGACTAGCGGACCAAGAGACCCAGTACTTC
CASSSLPGLADQETQYF
>TRBD1|TRBJ2-7|NA|TRBV10-3
TGTGCCATCAGCGGCGACAGGGAACACGAGCAGTACTTC
CAISGDREHEQYF